The clone carrying this T cell receptor beta chain was found many times. During its preparation, the TCRbeta library received unique molecular identifiers. TCRdb fed the PCR reads into MiXCR, producing one record per CDR3 protein. The sample records hundreds of thousands of distinct CDR3 sequences, around 12% being singletons. This sample stems from a study of T-cell reconstitution after alpha-beta-depleted transplantation in children. This sequence was found in a human donor who donated a stem cell graft to a child with combined immunodeficiency. Sequences were derived from PBMCs from the stem cell graft donor, sampled from the stem cell graft.

The chain's CDR3 is CASSFRGEYGYTF. The CDR3 DNA is TGCGCCAGCAGCTTCAGGGGGGAGTATGGCTACACCTTC. The rearrangement joins TRBV5-1 to TRBJ1-2, with TRBD1 matching over 7 bases. Germline trimming cut 2 bases from V and 5 bases from J; bases unmatched to any gene: 3. Germline CDR1 is SGHRS and CDR2 is YFSETQ. CDR3 length: 13 residues.